The clone carrying this T cell receptor (beta chain) came up once. The data were obtained in a study of blood T cell repertoires in COVID-19. TCRdb's table, derived via immunoSEQ multiplex PCR, lists solely in-frame clones and lacks some. The table includes 50,000 to 60,000 clones, approximately 85% detected once. Germline V lookup: CDR1 LNHNV, CDR2 YYDKDF (reference sequence). This CDR3 comprises 14 residues. V was clipped by 6 bases and J by 2 bases, with 11 bases between them. Sequencing was performed on peripheral blood. This sequence was found in a human donor in a cohort sampled during active COVID-19. The chain links TRBV15 to TRBJ2-1; tentatively, D is TRBD2 (6 bases). The CDR3 is CATSPRETYNEQFF. The CDR3 nucleotides are TGTGCCACCAGTCCTCGGGAGACCTACAATGAGCAGTTCTTC.